This TCR beta chain was documented in a study of glioma-infiltrating T cells after dendritic cell vaccination. The repertoire was sequenced with immunoSEQ multiplex PCR; TCRdb's copy has only in-frame clones and lacks some. The data show about 92,000 clones, approximately 84% seen once. The CDR3 runs 14 residues. The germline gives CDR1 MGHRA, CDR2 YSYEKL. V lost 3 bases and J lost 7; bases outside the gene matches: 5. The material sequenced was blood, taken before dendritic cell vaccination. The clonotype comes from a human donor with glioblastoma. The chain employs TRBV4-1 and TRBJ1-4, with 7 bases lining up with TRBD1. The CDR3 nucleotides are TGCGCCAGCAGCCAGCCGACAGGGCGTGAAAAACTGTTTTTT. This sequence encodes CASSQPTGREKLFF.